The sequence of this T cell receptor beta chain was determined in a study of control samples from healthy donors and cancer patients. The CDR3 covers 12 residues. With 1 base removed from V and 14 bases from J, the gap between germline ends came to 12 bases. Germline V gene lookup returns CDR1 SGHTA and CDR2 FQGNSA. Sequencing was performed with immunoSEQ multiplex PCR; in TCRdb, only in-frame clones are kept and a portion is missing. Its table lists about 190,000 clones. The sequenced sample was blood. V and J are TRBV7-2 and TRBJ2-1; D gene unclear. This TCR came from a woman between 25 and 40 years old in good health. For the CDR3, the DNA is TGTGCCAGCAGCTTAGTGGGTATCGACGAGTTCTTC. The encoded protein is CASSLVGIDEFF.